The 9 T cell receptor beta chains presented below share a single source sample, sequenced in a study of technical replicates of blood from several donors. TCRdb keeps only in-frame clones here, not all; method: immunoSEQ multiplex PCR. Among tens of thousands of clones listed, around 94% were seen once. Sequenced sample: T cells isolated from PBMCs. These receptors came from a human donor in good health.

The chain uses TRBV5-4 and TRBJ2-1, with 8 bases aligning to TRBD2. V lost 7 bases to trimming and J lost 5 bases; unmatched junction nucleotides: 5. This CDR3 contains 13 residues. Germline values: CDR1 SGHNT, CDR2 YYREEE (reference sequence). The CDR3 DNA is TGTGCCAGCGGGACGACTAGCGACAATGAGCAGTTCTTC. Translated: CASGTTSDNEQFF.

This chain connects TRBV27 to TRBJ1-1, with D unresolved. CDR3 size: 15 residues. Germline CDR1 reads MNHEY; CDR2 reads SMNVEV (reference sequence). Trimming stripped 1 base from V and 4 bases from J, with 13 bases between. The DNA for the CDR3 is TGTGCCAGCAGTTTATACGGGAGGACTGGCACTGAAGCTTTCTTT. Its protein product is CASSLYGRTGTEAFF.

This clone has just one count. The chain links TRBV5-1 to TRBJ2-2; perhaps TRBD1 as D (8 bases). This CDR3 is built from 16 residues. V was cut by 3 bases and J by 2 bases, with 14 bases left in between. Germline values: CDR1 SGHRS, CDR2 YFSETQ. CDR3 loop: CASSSQGGLNTGELFF. The CDR3 DNA sequence: TGCGCCAGCAGCTCACAGGGGGGACTAAACACCGGGGAGCTGTTTTTT.

V gene TRBV6-5 combines with J gene TRBJ1-1, with 7 bases lining up with TRBD1. The CDR3 is 12 residues long. V lost 5 bases to trimming and J lost 11 bases; unmatched junction nucleotides: 8. CDR1 is MNHEY and CDR2 is SVGAGI in the germline V gene. In DNA form, the CDR3 reads TGTGCCAGCAGTAAGACAGGGTATGTGGCTTTCTTT. Translated: CASSKTGYVAFF.

This chain joins TRBV6-1 and TRBJ1-2; tentatively, D is TRBD1 (5 bases). The CDR3 extends over 12 amino acids. Trimming cost V 2 bases and J 4 bases, with 5 bases left between them. CDR1 and CDR2 (germline): MNHNS, SASEGT. DNA for the CDR3: TGTGCCAGCAGTGAACAGGGCTATGGCTACACCTTC. Its translation is CASSEQGYGYTF.

The rearrangement uses TRBV6-5 and TRBJ2-2; D may be TRBD1 (6 bases). CDR1 MNHEY and CDR2 SVGAGI come from the germline V gene. V gave up 6 bases and J gave up 6 bases, with 17 bases separating them. This CDR3 has 15 residues. CDR3 nucleotide sequence: TGTGCCAGCAGGGCCGGGACAAGGGAATCCGGGGAGCTGTTTTTT. Protein product: CASRAGTRESGELFF.

The V call is TRBV9, the J call TRBJ2-7; D is perhaps TRBD2 (6 bases). Looked up from germline, CDR1 is SGDLS and CDR2 is YYNGEE. CDR3 size: 14 residues. V lost 4 bases to trimming and J lost 2 bases, with 13 bases between them. The CDR3: CASSTGLTAYEQYF. In nucleotides, the CDR3 is TGTGCCAGCAGCACGGGACTTACCGCCTACGAGCAGTACTTC.

DNA for the CDR3: TGTGCCAGCAGCTTAGAGCGAGGGTCCCCTAGCACAGATACGCAGTATTTT. Encoded protein: CASSLERGSPSTDTQYF. V is TRBV7-9 and J is TRBJ2-3, with D tentatively TRBD2 (5 bases). The CDR3 is 17 amino acids. Trimming shortened V by 1 base and J by 0 bases, and 14 bases separated the two germline ends. Germline lookup yields CDR1 SEHNR and CDR2 FQNEAQ (reference sequence).

V usage is TRBV10-2 and J usage is TRBJ2-1; TRBD1 matches at 10 bases. V lost 7 bases, J lost 4 bases, and 7 bases stayed unmatched. The CDR3 loop spans 15 amino acids. The V gene's germline CDR1 is WSHSY and CDR2 SAAADI. Written as DNA, the CDR3 is TGCGCCAGCAACGAAGACAGGGGGCGATACAATGAGCAGTTCTTC. This encodes CASNEDRGRYNEQFF.